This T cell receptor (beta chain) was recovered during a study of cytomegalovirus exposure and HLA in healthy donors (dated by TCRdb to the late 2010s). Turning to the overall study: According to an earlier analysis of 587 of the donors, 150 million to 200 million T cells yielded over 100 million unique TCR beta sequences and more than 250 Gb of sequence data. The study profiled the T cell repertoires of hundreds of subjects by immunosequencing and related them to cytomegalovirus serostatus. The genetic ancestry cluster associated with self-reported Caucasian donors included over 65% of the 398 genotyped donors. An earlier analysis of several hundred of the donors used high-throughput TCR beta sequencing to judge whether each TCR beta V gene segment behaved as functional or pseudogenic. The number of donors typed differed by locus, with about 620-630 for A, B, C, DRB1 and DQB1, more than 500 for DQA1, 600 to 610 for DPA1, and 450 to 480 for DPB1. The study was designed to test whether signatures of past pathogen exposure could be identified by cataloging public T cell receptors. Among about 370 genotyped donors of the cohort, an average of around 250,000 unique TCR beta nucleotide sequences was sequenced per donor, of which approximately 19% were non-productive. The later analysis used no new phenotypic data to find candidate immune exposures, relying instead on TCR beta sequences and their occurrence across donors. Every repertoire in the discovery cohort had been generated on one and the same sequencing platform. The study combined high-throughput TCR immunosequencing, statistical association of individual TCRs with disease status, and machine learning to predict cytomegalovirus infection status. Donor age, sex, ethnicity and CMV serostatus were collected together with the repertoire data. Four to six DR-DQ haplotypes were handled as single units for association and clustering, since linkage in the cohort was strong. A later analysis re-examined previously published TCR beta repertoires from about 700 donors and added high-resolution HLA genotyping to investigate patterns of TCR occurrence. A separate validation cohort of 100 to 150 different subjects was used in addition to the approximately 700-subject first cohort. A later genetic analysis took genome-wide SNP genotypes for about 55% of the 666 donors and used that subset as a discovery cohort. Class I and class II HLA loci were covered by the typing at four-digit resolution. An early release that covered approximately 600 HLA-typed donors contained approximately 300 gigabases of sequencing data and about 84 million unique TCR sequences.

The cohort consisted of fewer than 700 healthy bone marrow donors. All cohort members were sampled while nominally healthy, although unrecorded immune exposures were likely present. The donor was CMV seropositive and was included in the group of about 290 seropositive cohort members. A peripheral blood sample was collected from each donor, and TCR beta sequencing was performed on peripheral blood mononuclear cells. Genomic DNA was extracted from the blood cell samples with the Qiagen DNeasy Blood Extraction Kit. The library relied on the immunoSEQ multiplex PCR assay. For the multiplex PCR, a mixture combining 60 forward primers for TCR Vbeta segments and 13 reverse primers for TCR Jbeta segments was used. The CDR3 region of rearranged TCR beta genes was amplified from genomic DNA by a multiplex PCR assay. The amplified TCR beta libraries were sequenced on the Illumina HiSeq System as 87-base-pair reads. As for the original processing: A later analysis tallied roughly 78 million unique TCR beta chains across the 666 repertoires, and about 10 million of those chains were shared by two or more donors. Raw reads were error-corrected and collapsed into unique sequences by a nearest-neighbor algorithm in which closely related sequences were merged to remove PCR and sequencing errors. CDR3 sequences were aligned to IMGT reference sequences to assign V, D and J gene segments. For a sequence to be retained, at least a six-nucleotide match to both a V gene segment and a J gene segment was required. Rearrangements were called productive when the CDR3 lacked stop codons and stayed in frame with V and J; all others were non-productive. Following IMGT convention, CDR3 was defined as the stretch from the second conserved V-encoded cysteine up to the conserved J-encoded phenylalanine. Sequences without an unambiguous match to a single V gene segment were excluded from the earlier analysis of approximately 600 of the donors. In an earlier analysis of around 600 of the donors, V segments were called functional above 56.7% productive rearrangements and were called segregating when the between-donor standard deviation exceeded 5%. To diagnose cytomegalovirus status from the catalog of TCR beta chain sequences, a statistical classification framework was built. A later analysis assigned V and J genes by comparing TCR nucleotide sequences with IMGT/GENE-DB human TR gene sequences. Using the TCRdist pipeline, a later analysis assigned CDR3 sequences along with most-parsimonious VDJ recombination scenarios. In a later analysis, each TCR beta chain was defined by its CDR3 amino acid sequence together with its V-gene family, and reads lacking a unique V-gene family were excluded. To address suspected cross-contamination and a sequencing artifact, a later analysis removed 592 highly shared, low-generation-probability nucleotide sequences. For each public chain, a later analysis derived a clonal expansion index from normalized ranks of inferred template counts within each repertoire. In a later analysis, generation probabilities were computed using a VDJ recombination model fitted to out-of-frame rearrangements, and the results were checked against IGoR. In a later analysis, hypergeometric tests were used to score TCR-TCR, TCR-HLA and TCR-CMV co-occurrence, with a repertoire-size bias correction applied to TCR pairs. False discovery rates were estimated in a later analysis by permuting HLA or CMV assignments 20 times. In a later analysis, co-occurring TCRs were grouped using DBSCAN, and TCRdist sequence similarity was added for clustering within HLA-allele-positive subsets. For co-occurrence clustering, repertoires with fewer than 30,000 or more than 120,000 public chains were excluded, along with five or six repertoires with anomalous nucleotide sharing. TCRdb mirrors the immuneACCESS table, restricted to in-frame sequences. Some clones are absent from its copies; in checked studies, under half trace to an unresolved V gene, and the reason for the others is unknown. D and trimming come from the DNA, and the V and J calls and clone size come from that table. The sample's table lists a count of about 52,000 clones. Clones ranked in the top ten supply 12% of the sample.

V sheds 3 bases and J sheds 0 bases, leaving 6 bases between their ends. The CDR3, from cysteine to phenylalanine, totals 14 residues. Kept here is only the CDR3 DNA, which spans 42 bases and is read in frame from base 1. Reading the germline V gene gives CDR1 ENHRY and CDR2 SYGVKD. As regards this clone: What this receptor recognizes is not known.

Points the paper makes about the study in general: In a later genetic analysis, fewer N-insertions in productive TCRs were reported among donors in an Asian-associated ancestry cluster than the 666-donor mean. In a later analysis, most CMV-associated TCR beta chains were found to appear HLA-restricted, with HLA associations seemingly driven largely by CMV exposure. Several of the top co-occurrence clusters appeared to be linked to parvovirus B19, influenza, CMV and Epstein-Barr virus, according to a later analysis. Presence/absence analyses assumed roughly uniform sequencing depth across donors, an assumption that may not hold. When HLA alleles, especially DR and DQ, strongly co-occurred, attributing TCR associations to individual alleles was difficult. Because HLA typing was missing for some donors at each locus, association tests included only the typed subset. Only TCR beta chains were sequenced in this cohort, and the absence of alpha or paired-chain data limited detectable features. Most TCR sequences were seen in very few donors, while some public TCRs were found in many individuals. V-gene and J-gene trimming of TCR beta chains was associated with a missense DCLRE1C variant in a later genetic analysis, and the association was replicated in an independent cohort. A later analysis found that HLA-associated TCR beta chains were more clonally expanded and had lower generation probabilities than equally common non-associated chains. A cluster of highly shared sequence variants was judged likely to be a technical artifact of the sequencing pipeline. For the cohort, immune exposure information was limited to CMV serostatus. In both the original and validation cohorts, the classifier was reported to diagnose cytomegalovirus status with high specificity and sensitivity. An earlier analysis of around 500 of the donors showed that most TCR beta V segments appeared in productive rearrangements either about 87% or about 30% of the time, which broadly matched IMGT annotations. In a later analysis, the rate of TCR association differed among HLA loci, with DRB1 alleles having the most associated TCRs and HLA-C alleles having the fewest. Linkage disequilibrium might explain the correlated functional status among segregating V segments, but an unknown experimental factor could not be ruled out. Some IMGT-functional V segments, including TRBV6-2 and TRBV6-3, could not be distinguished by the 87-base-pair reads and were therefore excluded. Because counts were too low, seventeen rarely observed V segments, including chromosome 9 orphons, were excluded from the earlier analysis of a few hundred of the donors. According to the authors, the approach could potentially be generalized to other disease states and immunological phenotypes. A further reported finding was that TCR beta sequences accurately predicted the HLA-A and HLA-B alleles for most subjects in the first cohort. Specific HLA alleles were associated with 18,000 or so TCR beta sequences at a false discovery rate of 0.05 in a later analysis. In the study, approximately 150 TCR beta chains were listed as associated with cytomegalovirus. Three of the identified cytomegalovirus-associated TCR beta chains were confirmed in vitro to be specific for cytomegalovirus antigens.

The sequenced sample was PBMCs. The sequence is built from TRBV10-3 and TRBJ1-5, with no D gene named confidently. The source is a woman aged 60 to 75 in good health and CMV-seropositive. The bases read TGTGCCATCAGTGACGGGGATAGCAATCAGCCCCAGCATTTT. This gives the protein CAISDGDSNQPQHF.